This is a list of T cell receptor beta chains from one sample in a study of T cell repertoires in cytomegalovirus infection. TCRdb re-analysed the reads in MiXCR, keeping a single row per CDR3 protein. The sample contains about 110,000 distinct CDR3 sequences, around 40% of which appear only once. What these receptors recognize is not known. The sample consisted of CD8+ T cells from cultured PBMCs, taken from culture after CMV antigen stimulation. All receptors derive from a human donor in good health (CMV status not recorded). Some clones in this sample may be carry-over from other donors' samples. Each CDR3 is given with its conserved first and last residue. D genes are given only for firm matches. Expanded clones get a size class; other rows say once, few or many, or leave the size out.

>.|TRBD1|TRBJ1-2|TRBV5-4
CASSFLTGGSYGYTF
TGTGCCAGCAGCTTTCTGACAGGGGGCAGCTATGGCTACACCTTC
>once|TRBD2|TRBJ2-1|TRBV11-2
CASSQDWRGVNEQFF
TGTGCCAGCAGCCAAGACTGGCGGGGGGTCAATGAGCAGTTCTTC
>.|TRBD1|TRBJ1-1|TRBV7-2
CASSRTGRGEAFF
TGTGCCAGCAGTCGGACAGGGCGGGGTGAAGCTTTCTTT
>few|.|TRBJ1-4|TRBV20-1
CSARIPRDEKLFF
TGCAGTGCTAGAATTCCCAGGGACGAAAAACTGTTTTTT
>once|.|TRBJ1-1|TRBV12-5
CASGLTPEAFF
TGTGCTAGTGGTTTGACCCCCGAAGCTTTCTTT
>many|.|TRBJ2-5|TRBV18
CASSPPLGETQYF
TGTGCCAGCTCACCACCTCTGGGAGAGACCCAGTACTTC
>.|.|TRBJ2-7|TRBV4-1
CASSQEVRETDEQYF
TGCGCCAGCAGCCAAGAAGTCAGGGAAACGGACGAGCAGTACTTC
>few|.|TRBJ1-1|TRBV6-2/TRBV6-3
CASKGLMNTEAFF
TGTGCCAGCAAGGGCTTAATGAACACTGAAGCTTTCTTT
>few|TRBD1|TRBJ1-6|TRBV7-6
CASSLDLGQVNSPLHF
TGTGCCAGCAGCCTAGATCTGGGACAGGTCAATTCACCCCTCCACTTT
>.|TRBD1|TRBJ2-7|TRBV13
CASSSGQGGYEQYF
TGTGCCAGCAGCTCTGGACAGGGGGGCTACGAGCAGTACTTC
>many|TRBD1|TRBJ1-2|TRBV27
CASSSGQGASYGYTF
TGTGCCAGCAGTTCCGGACAGGGGGCTAGCTATGGCTACACCTTC
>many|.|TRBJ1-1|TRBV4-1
CASSLSGPTEAFF
TGCGCCAGCAGCCTATCCGGACCCACTGAAGCTTTCTTT
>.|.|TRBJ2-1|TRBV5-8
CASSLAGGIGNEQFF
TGTGCCAGCAGCTTGGCCGGGGGCATTGGGAATGAGCAGTTCTTC
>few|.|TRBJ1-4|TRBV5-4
CASSSGTNEKLFF
TGTGCCAGCTCATCCGGGACTAATGAAAAACTGTTTTTT
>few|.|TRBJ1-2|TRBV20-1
CSARGLANYGYTF
TGCAGTGCTAGAGGACTCGCTAACTATGGCTACACCTTC
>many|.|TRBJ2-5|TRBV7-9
CASSLTGGETQYF
TGTGCCAGCAGCTTGACAGGAGGAGAGACCCAGTACTTC
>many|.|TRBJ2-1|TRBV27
CASGRAGEWNEQFF
TGTGCCAGCGGGCGGGCAGGGGAGTGGAATGAGCAGTTCTTC
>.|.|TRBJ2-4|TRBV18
CASSPATGFIAKNIQYF
TGTGCCAGCTCACCCGCTACAGGGTTTATAGCCAAAAACATTCAGTACTTC
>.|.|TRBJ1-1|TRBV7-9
CASSPGTLNTEAFF
TGTGCCAGCAGCCCAGGGACCCTGAACACTGAAGCTTTCTTT
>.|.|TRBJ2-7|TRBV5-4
CASSSRQGGRDEQYF
TGTGCCAGCAGCTCAAGACAGGGAGGCAGAGACGAGCAGTACTTC
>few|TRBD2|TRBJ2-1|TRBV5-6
CASSWGLDGSQFF
TGTGCCAGCAGCTGGGGACTAGATGGGTCGCAGTTCTTC
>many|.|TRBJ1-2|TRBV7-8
CASAIKGSGGLTYGYTF
TGTGCCAGCGCGATAAAGGGGAGTGGGGGGCTAACCTATGGCTACACCTTC
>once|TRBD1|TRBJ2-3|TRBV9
CASSVEGQGSDTQYF
TGTGCCAGCAGCGTAGAGGGACAGGGGTCAGATACGCAGTATTTT
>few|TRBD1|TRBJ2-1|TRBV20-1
CSARLPGQTSYNEQFF
TGCAGTGCTAGGTTACCGGGACAGACCTCCTACAATGAGCAGTTCTTC
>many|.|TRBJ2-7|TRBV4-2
CASSPGAYYEQYF
TGTGCCAGCAGCCCCGGCGCTTACTACGAGCAGTACTTC
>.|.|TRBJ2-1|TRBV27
CASGQSGGGGPLGNEQFF
TGTGCCAGCGGCCAGTCCGGTGGCGGGGGCCCTCTGGGCAATGAGCAGTTCTTC
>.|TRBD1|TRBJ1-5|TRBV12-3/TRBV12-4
CASSHGTGAGQPQHF
TGTGCCAGCAGCCATGGGACAGGGGCGGGCCAGCCCCAGCATTTT
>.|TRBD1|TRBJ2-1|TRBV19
CASSIGPGQGFPGTNEQFF
TGTGCCAGTAGTATCGGCCCGGGACAGGGTTTCCCCGGAACGAATGAGCAGTTCTTC
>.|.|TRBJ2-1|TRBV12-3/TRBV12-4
CASSLLGANEQFF
TGTGCCAGCAGTCTTCTCGGAGCCAATGAGCAGTTCTTC
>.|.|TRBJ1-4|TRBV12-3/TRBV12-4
CASTSAGGGEKLFF
TGTGCCAGCACCTCCGCCGGCGGGGGTGAAAAACTGTTTTTT
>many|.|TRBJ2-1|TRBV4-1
CASSQDQEGYSYNEQFF
TGCGCCAGCAGCCAAGATCAGGAGGGCTACTCCTACAATGAGCAGTTCTTC
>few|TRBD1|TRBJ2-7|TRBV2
CASRGTGVTYEQYF
TGTGCCAGCAGAGGGACAGGGGTTACCTACGAGCAGTACTTC
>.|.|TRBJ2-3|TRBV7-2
CASTPGGVSTDTQYF
TGTGCCAGCACCCCTGGCGGGGTTAGCACAGATACGCAGTATTTT
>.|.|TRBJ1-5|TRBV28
CASSLVPVGNQPQHF
TGTGCCAGCAGTTTAGTCCCCGTGGGCAATCAGCCCCAGCATTTT
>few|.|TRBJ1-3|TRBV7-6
CASSSGQRSGNTIYF
TGTGCCAGCAGCTCCGGACAGCGGTCTGGAAACACCATATATTTT
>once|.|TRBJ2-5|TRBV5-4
CASSLEQQEAQYF
TGTGCCAGCAGCTTGGAGCAACAAGAGGCCCAGTACTTC
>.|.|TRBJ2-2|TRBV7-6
CASSLETTGELFF
TGTGCCAGCAGCTTAGAAACAACCGGGGAGCTGTTTTTT
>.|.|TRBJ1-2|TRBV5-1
CASSLSLGIDGYTF
TGCGCCAGCAGCTTGAGTTTGGGAATTGATGGCTACACCTTC
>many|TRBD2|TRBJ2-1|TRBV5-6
CASRPVAGTSGDDEQFF
TGTGCCAGCAGACCCGTAGCCGGGACTAGCGGGGATGATGAGCAGTTCTTC
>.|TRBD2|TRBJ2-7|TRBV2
CASSEGLAGGPSLSYEQYF
TGTGCCAGCAGTGAAGGACTAGCGGGGGGGCCGAGCCTCTCCTACGAGCAGTACTTC
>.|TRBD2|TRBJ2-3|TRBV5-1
CASSLEPAGGPADTQYF
TGCGCCAGCAGCTTGGAACCAGCGGGGGGGCCAGCAGATACGCAGTATTTT
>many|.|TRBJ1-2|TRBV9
CASSRTDYGYTF
TGTGCCAGCAGCAGGACAGACTATGGCTACACCTTC